This T cell receptor (beta chain) is drawn from a study of shared clonotypes between healthy human individuals. Study-wide context: Ranging from 18 to 49 in age, donors were two women and a few men.

TCRdb's copy holds only in-frame clones and misses some; the assay was immunoSEQ multiplex PCR. The sample lists about 520,000 clones; roughly 80% were seen once. The CDR3 has 15 residues. Trimming took 2 bases from V and 1 from J, leaving 12 bases between them. Germline assignment: CDR1 MDHEN and CDR2 SYDVKM. Healthy HIV-negative adults without recent acute infections or vaccinations served as donors. Sample: PBMCs. This receptor was identified in a woman aged 40 to 50 in good health. Some clones in this sample may be carry-over from other donors' samples. The J gene is TRBJ2-7, the V gene TRBV28; tentative D call: TRBD1 (7 bases). As DNA, the CDR3 is TGTGCCAGCAGTTTAGCGGGGACAGTATCCTACGAGCAGTACTTC. The encoded protein is CASSLAGTVSYEQYF.